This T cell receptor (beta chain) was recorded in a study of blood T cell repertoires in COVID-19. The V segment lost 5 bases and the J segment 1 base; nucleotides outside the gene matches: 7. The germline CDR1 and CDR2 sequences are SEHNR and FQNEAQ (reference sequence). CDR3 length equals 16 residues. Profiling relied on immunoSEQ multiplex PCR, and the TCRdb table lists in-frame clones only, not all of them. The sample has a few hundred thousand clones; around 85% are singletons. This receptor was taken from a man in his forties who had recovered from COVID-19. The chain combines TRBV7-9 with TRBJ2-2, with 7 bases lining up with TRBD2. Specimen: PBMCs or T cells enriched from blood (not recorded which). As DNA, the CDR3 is TGTGCCAGCAGCCCGTCGAGCGGGGTGAACACCGGGGAGCTGTTTTTT. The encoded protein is CASSPSSGVNTGELFF.